The 29 T cell receptor beta chains reported below all come from one sample, sequenced in a study of shared clonotypes between healthy human individuals (dated by TCRdb to the early 2020s). Library method: the immunoSEQ multiplex PCR assay. Entries here come from immuneACCESS through TCRdb and include only in-frame sequences with V and J called. Some clones fail to appear in such tables; in the studies checked, an unresolved V gene covers under half of the shortfall, and the cause of the remainder is unknown. This sample lists roughly 640,000 clones; approximately 79% were detected once. The ten largest clones add up to approximately 1.7% of the sample. The sample was memory CD4+ T cells sorted from blood. The cell subset or site label here, explained by the study, means: CD45RA-negative fraction. The receptor source for this set is a woman in her thirties in good health.

This rearrangement joins TRBV30 to TRBJ2-3; TRBD1 agrees at 9 bases. The germline V gene encodes CDR1 GTSNPN and CDR2 SVGIG (reference sequence). The CDR3 covers 13 residues. V dropped 8 bases and J dropped 5; count of bases not matched to a gene: 8. The CDR3 sequence is CAHGQGSGDTQYF. The CDR3 DNA is TGTGCCCACGGACAGGGGAGTGGAGATACGCAGTATTTT. Full variable domain (rest looked up from reference TRBV30 and TRBJ2-3): SQTIHQWPATLVQPVGSPLSLECTVEGTSNPNLYWYRQAAGRGLQLLFYSVGIGQISSEVPQNLSASRPQDRQFILSSKKLLLSDSGFYLCAHGQGSGDTQYFGPGTRLTVL.

The chain carries TRBV11-2 and TRBJ2-2; no clear D gene. This CDR3 region has 14 residues. V was cut by 4 bases and J by 7 bases, with 13 bases left in between. Germline CDR1 reads SGHAT; CDR2 reads FQNNGV. The CDR3 DNA reads as TGTGCCAGCAGCTCAACCGCCGTAAGCGGGGAGCTGTTTTTT. Amino acid sequence: CASSSTAVSGELFF.

This chain links TRBV7-9 with TRBJ1-4; no definite D call. The germline V and J ends were trimmed by 2 bases and 0 bases, with 7 bases remaining between them. CDR1 and CDR2 (germline): SEHNR, FQNEAQ (reference sequence). The CDR3 is 15 amino acids. The CDR3 region has the DNA TGTGCCAGCAGCTTACAGGCCGCAACTAATGAAAAACTGTTTTTT. This gives the protein CASSLQAATNEKLFF. Based on the CDR3 plus reference TRBV7-9 and TRBJ1-4, the full variable domain is DTGVSQNPRHKITKRGQNVTFRCDPISEHNRLYWYRQTLGQGPEFLTYFQNEAQLEKSRLLSDRFSAERPKGSFSTLEIQRTEQGDSAMYLCASSLQAATNEKLFFGSGTQLSVL.

The sample holds many counts of this clone. Other nucleotide sequences in the sample specify the same CDR3. V is TRBV18 and J is TRBJ1-1, with a possible D match to TRBD1 (6 bases). This CDR3 region has 14 residues. Trimming shortened V by 3 bases and J by 2 bases, and 10 bases separated the two germline ends. Germline loops: CDR1 KGHSH, CDR2 LQKENI. The CDR3 reads CASSPQGSNTEAFF. Here the CDR3 DNA reads TGTGCCAGCTCACCCCAGGGGAGCAACACTGAAGCTTTCTTT.

The chain joins TRBV28 to TRBJ2-7, with 7 bases matching TRBD2. Trimming at V came to 10 bases and at J to 7 bases, leaving 16 bases not matched to a gene. The CDR3 contains 14 residues. Germline values: CDR1 MDHEN, CDR2 SYDVKM. The CDR3 sequence: CATGDYWESGEQYF. CDR3 DNA: TGTGCCACCGGGGACTATTGGGAGTCGGGGGAGCAGTACTTC.

V gene TRBV27 combines with J gene TRBJ1-2; tentative D call: TRBD1 (5 bases). The germline V gene encodes CDR1 MNHEY and CDR2 SMNVEV (reference sequence). The CDR3 consists of 15 residues. Trimming took 3 bases from V and 2 from J, leaving 13 bases between them. The CDR3: CASSLDTLGNYGYTF. The CDR3 DNA reads as TGTGCCAGCAGTTTGGACACCCTTGGGAACTATGGCTACACCTTC.

This chain joins TRBV12-5 and TRBJ2-3; 7 nucleotides agree with TRBD2. CDR3 length equals 14 residues. The germline CDR1 and CDR2 sequences are LGHNT and FRNRAP. J was trimmed by 2 bases and V by 7 bases; bases with no gene match: 6. In nucleotides, the CDR3 is TGTGCTAGTGCTCCCAGCGGGACCACAGATACGCAGTATTTT. Encoded protein: CASAPSGTTDTQYF.

The rearrangement joins TRBV6-1 to TRBJ2-7; 9 bases agree with TRBD1. Unmatched junction bases numbered 9, after V lost 6 bases and J lost 3 bases. The germline V gene encodes CDR1 MNHNS and CDR2 SASEGT. This CDR3 is 15 amino acids long. This CDR3 is CASSAQMTGGYEQYF. The CDR3 DNA follows: TGTGCCAGCAGCGCCCAGATGACAGGGGGCTACGAGCAGTACTTC.

V and J are TRBV19 and TRBJ2-1; 10 bases align to TRBD2. V was clipped by 11 bases and J by 10 bases; unmatched bases: 14. Germline V CDR1 and CDR2: LNHDA, SQIVND (reference sequence). CDR3 length: 14 residues. The CDR3 here is CASKDLAGVREQFF. In DNA, the CDR3 is TGTGCCTCCAAGGACCTAGCGGGAGTTCGGGAGCAGTTCTTC.

This clone showed up just a few times. The rearrangement uses TRBV19 and TRBJ2-7; D ambiguous. The CDR3 length is 13 residues. CDR1 LNHDA and CDR2 SQIVND come from the germline V gene (reference sequence). The V end was cut by 2 bases, the J end by 7 bases, with 12 bases between. CDR3 sequence: CASSIRQIGEQYF. The CDR3, as DNA: TGTGCCAGTAGTATAAGGCAAATCGGGGAGCAGTACTTC.

This sequence joins TRBV7-2 and TRBJ1-3; D gene unclear. V lost 5 bases and J lost 0, with 11 bases in between. Germline V gives CDR1 SGHTA, CDR2 FQGNSA. The CDR3 sequence is 15 residues long. CDR3 nucleotide sequence: TGTGCCAGCAGCCGTAACCCGGACTCTGGAAACACCATATATTTT. Translating it yields CASSRNPDSGNTIYF.

In this sample, this clone turned up many times. The chain links TRBV7-2 to TRBJ2-1; 7 bases align to TRBD2. In germline, CDR1 is SGHTA, CDR2 FQGNSA. The CDR3 is 15 amino acids. The V segment lost 5 bases and the J segment 2 bases; nucleotides outside the gene matches: 6. The CDR3 sequence is CASSTSGMTYNEQFF. Here the CDR3 DNA reads TGTGCCAGCAGCACGAGCGGGATGACCTACAATGAGCAGTTCTTC.

This chain uses TRBV2 with TRBJ2-1; 15 bases agree with TRBD2. The V gene end was trimmed by 0 bases and the J gene end by 1 base; junction bases not matched to a gene: 7. Germline CDR1 reads SNHLY; CDR2 reads FYNNEI. The CDR3 runs to 20 residues. The DNA of the CDR3 is TGTGCCAGCAGTGAAGCGCGGACTAGCGGGAGGGCCGCTTCCTACAATGAGCAGTTCTTC. It encodes CASSEARTSGRAASYNEQFF.

Only a few counts were recorded for this clone. Other DNA sequences from this sample encode an identical CDR3 as well. The V call is TRBV5-1, the J call TRBJ2-3, with D possibly matching TRBD2 (6 bases). From germline, CDR1 is SGHRS and CDR2 YFSETQ. Trimming cost V 4 bases and J 0 bases, with 12 bases left between them. This CDR3 has 15 amino acids. In nucleotides, the CDR3 is TGCGCCAGCAGCCCGACGGGGGACAGCACAGATACGCAGTATTTT. The encoded protein is CASSPTGDSTDTQYF.

This clone was observed a handful of times. The chain couples TRBV29-1 to TRBJ2-2, with 9 nucleotides matching TRBD2. CDR1 and CDR2 (germline): SQVTM, ANQGSEA. V lost 7 bases, J lost 7 bases, and 16 bases stayed unmatched. CDR3 length: 16 residues. The CDR3 DNA sequence: TGCAGCGCCGGCGGCTCCGGGACTAGCTTCGGCGGGGAGCTGTTTTTT. It yields the protein CSAGGSGTSFGGELFF.

The chain employs TRBV28 and TRBJ2-1, with 12 nucleotides matching TRBD2. This CDR3 comprises 17 residues. The J segment lost 3 bases and the V segment lost 4 bases, leaving 7 bases of the junction unmatched. Germline V CDR1 and CDR2: MDHEN, SYDVKM. In DNA, the CDR3 is TGTGCCAGCAGTTACGGACTAGCGGGGAAACTCTACAATGAGCAGTTCTTC. It yields the protein CASSYGLAGKLYNEQFF.

A few counts support this clone. This rearrangement joins TRBV11-2 to TRBJ2-5, with TRBD2 identical over 7 bases. Germline trimming cut 6 bases from V and 2 bases from J; bases unmatched to any gene: 3. The CDR3 loop spans 13 amino acids. Germline V gene sequence: CDR1 SGHAT, CDR2 FQNNGV. The CDR3 loop reads CASRSGDQETQYF. The CDR3 DNA follows: TGTGCCAGCAGAAGCGGGGATCAAGAGACCCAGTACTTC.

As for this clone: With only one base between it and a far larger clone, this is likely a read error. Other nucleotide sequences from this sample produce the same CDR3. The chain employs TRBV5-1 and TRBJ2-1; 10 nucleotides match TRBD2. The CDR3 has 15 amino acids. Germline CDR1 SGHRS, CDR2 YFSETQ. V was pared by 2 bases and J by 4 bases, with 3 bases of the junction left unmatched. CDR3 coding DNA: TGCGCCAGCAGCTTTGCTAGCGGGAGTTACAATGAGCAGTTCTTC. This translates into CASSFASGSYNEQFF. Full variable domain (outside the CDR3, taken from reference TRBV5-1 and TRBJ2-1): KAGVTQTPRYLIKTRGQQVTLSCSPISGHRSVSWYQQTPGQGLQFLFEYFSETQRNKGNFPGRFSGRQFSNSRSEMNVSTLELGDSALYLCASSFASGSYNEQFFGPGTRLTVL.

The chain employs TRBV5-1 and TRBJ2-5; the D is unclear. The germline V and J ends were trimmed by 3 bases and 0 bases, with 6 bases remaining between them. CDR1 and CDR2 (germline): SGHRS, YFSETQ. This CDR3 contains 13 residues. CDR3 residues: CASSSRNQETQYF. For the CDR3, the DNA is TGCGCCAGCAGCTCGAGAAACCAAGAGACCCAGTACTTC. The variable domain in full, with the rest retrieved from reference TRBV5-1 and TRBJ2-5, is KAGVTQTPRYLIKTRGQQVTLSCSPISGHRSVSWYQQTPGQGLQFLFEYFSETQRNKGNFPGRFSGRQFSNSRSEMNVSTLELGDSALYLCASSSRNQETQYFGPGTRLLVL.

The V call is TRBV5-4, the J call TRBJ1-1, with D possibly matching TRBD1 (5 bases). The CDR3 length is 15 residues. CDR1 and CDR2 from the germline V gene are SGHNT and YYREEE (reference sequence). V lost 4 bases, J lost 4 bases, and 17 bases lay in between. CDR3 sequence: CASSAGRLGGTEAFF. DNA of the CDR3: TGTGCCAGCAGCGCGGGACGTTTGGGGGGCACTGAAGCTTTCTTT.

This CDR3 reads CASSLDRLTNTGELFF. In nucleotides, the CDR3 is TGCGCCAGCAGCTTGGATCGTCTTACGAACACCGGGGAGCTGTTTTTT. This sequence joins TRBV5-1 and TRBJ2-2, with D uncertain. The V end was cut by 0 bases, the J end by 0 bases, with 9 bases between. This CDR3 spans 16 amino acids. The germline gives CDR1 SGHRS, CDR2 YFSETQ.

The rearrangement uses TRBV27 and TRBJ2-2; TRBD2 agrees at 9 bases. Germline V gene data show CDR1 as MNHEY and CDR2 as SMNVEV (reference sequence). CDR3 size: 18 residues. J was trimmed by 7 bases and V by 4 bases; bases with no gene match: 16. The CDR3 nucleotides read TGTGCCAGCAGTTGGGACTCGGGCGGGAGGGCCCTCGGCGGGGAGCTGTTTTTT. The encoded protein is CASSWDSGGRALGGELFF.

This clone has a handful of counts. The rearrangement links TRBV28 to TRBJ2-5; either TRBD1 or TRBD2 may supply D (5 bases each). The germline gives CDR1 MDHEN, CDR2 SYDVKM. CDR3 size: 13 residues. Trimming took 6 bases from V and 6 from J, leaving 14 bases between them. The CDR3 sequence is CASSGTAAKTQYF. Written as DNA, the CDR3 is TGTGCCAGCAGCGGGACGGCTGCAAAGACCCAGTACTTC.

The chain carries TRBV5-1 and TRBJ2-2; D tentatively fits TRBD1 or TRBD2 (5 bases each). With 2 bases removed from V and 5 bases from J, the gap between germline ends came to 13 bases. Per the germline V gene, CDR1 is SGHRS and CDR2 is YFSETQ. This CDR3 is built from 15 residues. CDR3 bases: TGCGCCAGCAGCTTAGCCGGGACCCGGACCGGGGAGCTGTTTTTT. It specifies CASSLAGTRTGELFF.

The chain uses TRBV18 and TRBJ2-7, with 7 positions matching TRBD1. After removal of 0 bases from V and 1 base from J, the junction contained 3 bases not matched to a gene. The CDR3 extends over 15 amino acids. Germline CDR1 is KGHSH and CDR2 is LQKENI. The CDR3 DNA is TGTGCCAGCTCACCACCGGGACAGAGATCCTACGAGCAGTACTTC. Protein product: CASSPPGQRSYEQYF.

V gene TRBV11-1 combines with J gene TRBJ1-1; 9 positions agree with TRBD1. CDR3 length equals 16 residues. The V segment lost 1 base and the J segment 1 base; nucleotides outside the gene matches: 4. Per germline, CDR1 SGHAT and CDR2 FQDESV (reference sequence). CDR3 DNA: TGTGCCAGCAGCTTAGGGTGGGGACAGGGGAACACTGAAGCTTTCTTT. Its protein is CASSLGWGQGNTEAFF.

J is TRBJ2-2 and V is TRBV27, with 9 bases aligning to TRBD1. Looked up from germline, CDR1 is MNHEY and CDR2 is SMNVEV (reference sequence). This CDR3 region has 14 residues. Germline trimming cut 7 bases from V and 5 bases from J; bases unmatched to any gene: 5. In DNA, the CDR3 is TGTGCCAGCAAGGGACAGGGAACTACCGGGGAGCTGTTTTTT. This encodes CASKGQGTTGELFF.

The chain is built from TRBV28 and TRBJ2-1; 9 bases map to TRBD1. Germline CDR1 reads MDHEN; CDR2 reads SYDVKM. The V gene end was trimmed by 6 bases and the J gene end by 16 bases; junction bases not matched to a gene: 10. The CDR3 sequence is 12 residues long. The CDR3 DNA sequence: TGTGCCAGCAGCCTGAGGGACAGGGCTTATTTCTTC. This translates into CASSLRDRAYFF.

This chain's CDR3 is CASSYLSQGNYGYTF. DNA for the CDR3: TGTGCCAGCAGTTACTTGAGCCAGGGCAACTATGGCTACACCTTC. The chain recombines TRBV6-5 with TRBJ1-2; possibly TRBD1 for D (5 bases). The V end lost 1 base, the J end lost 2 bases, and 11 bases lay between the germline ends. The CDR3 contains 15 residues. Germline-derived CDR1 and CDR2 are MNHEY and SVGAGI.